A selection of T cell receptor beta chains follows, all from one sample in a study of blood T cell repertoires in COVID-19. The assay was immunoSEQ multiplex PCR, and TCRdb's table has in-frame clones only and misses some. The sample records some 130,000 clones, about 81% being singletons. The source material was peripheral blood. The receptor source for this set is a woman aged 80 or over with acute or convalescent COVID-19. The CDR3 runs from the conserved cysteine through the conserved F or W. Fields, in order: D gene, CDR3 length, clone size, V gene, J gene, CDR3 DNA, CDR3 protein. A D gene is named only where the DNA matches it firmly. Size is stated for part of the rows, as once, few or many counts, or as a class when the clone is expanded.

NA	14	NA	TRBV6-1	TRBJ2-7	TGTGCCAGCAGTGCGAACAGGGACGCTTCCGAGCAGTACTTC	CASSANRDASEQYF
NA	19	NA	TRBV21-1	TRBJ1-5	TGTGCCAGCAGCAAAGCGCTAGTTGCAGGGGGTTTTGGCAATCAGCCCCAGCATTTT	CASSKALVAGGFGNQPQHF
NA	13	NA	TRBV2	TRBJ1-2	TGTGCCAGCAGTTCCTCCCCTAACTATGGCTACACCTTC	CASSSSPNYGYTF
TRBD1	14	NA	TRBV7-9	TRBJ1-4	TGTGCCAGCAGCCCTACAGGGGGGAATGAAAAACTGTTTTTT	CASSPTGGNEKLFF
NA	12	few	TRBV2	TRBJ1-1	TGTGCCTCCGGGGGACGGACCACTGAAGCTTTCTTT	CASGGRTTEAFF
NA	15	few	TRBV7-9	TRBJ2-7	TGTGCCAGCAGTTGGTCCGGACAGCATCTCGGGGAGCAGTACTTC	CASSWSGQHLGEQYF
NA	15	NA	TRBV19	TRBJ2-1	TGTGCCAGTAGTACTGACAGGTGGCCCTACAATGAGCAGTTCTTC	CASSTDRWPYNEQFF
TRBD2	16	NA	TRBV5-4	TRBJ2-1	TGTGCCAGCAGACCCCCGGGAGGATCAGCCTACAATGAGCAGTTCTTC	CASRPPGGSAYNEQFF
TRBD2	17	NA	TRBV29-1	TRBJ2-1	TGCAGCGTTGAAGGGGGGACTAGCGGGGGGACCCACAATGAGCAGTTCTTC	CSVEGGTSGGTHNEQFF
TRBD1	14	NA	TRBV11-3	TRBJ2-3	TGTGCCAGCAGCCTAGGACAGGGGTCAGATACGCAGTATTTT	CASSLGQGSDTQYF
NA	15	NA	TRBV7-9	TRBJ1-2	TGTGCCAGCAGCTTAGCACAGGGTGCTAACTATGGCTACACCTTC	CASSLAQGANYGYTF